This T cell receptor beta chain is from a study of neurological immune-mediated disorders. Synthesis of cDNA was carried out by template-switch 5'RACE. The reaction used 10-nucleotide random UMIs. From 15-18 subjects, each sequencing run yielded over 170 million TCR-beta sequences. TCRdb itself ran the 5' RACE reads through MiXCR, one entry per CDR3 protein. The sample comprises tens of thousands of distinct CDR3 sequences, roughly 13% of which are singletons, and roughly 5% rests with the top ten. Time point noted: technical triplicate 1. Study conclusions and caveats: None of the CDR3 amino acid sequences of expanded clones were shared across subjects, and this suggested private repertoires in all groups.

This clonotype was counted at least ten times. Its target is not known. V lost 0 bases and J 1 base, leaving 6 bases between the germline ends. Looked up from germline, CDR1 is MNHEY and CDR2 is SVGAGI. The CDR3 is made up of 14 amino acids. This receptor was identified in a female donor with HTLV-1-associated myelopathy (HAM/TSP). The sample comprised CD4+ T cells from blood. This chain connects TRBV6-5 to TRBJ1-1, with unresolved D. The chain's CDR3 is CASSYSGANTEAFF. The CDR3 DNA follows: TGTGCCAGCAGTTACTCTGGAGCGAACACTGAAGCTTTCTTT.